This T cell receptor beta chain was identified in a study of identical twins. Unique molecular identifiers were present on cDNA, and template switching added a universal primer site. TCRdb re-called the 5' RACE reads with MiXCR, one entry per CDR3 protein. Of around 470,000 distinct CDR3 sequences listed, 12% to 15% are singletons. Germline CDR1 and CDR2: SGHKS and YYEKEE (reference sequence). The ends were cut back, 0 bases at V and 2 bases at J, with 8 bases in the middle. The CDR3 covers 14 residues. All of the donors were Caucasians in good health. This same sample was also taken into another study, of yellow fever vaccine responses in identical twins.

V and J are TRBV5-5 and TRBJ2-5, with D possibly being TRBD1 or TRBD2 (5 bases each). The sample comprised CD4+ T cells sorted from blood. The clonotype comes from a woman aged 18-29 years in good health. CDR3 amino acids: CASSLAWGQETQYF. The CDR3 coding sequence is TGTGCCAGCAGCTTGGCCTGGGGGCAAGAGACCCAGTACTTC. Supplemented by reference TRBV5-5 and TRBJ2-5, the full variable domain reads DAGVTQSPTHLIKTRGQQVTLRCSPISGHKSVSWYQQVLGQGPQFIFQYYEKEERGRGNFPDRFSARQFPNYSSELNVNALLLGDSALYLCASSLAWGQETQYFGPGTRLLVL.